This T cell receptor beta chain was sequenced in a study of cytotoxic CD8 clonotypes in ibrutinib-treated CLL. General observations from the study: Private clonotypes, not public ones, expanded at ibrutinib response. Starting clonality was above that of age-matched healthy donors and tracked circulating CD8+ T-cell counts.

This clone was recorded only once. Its antigen remains unknown. The germline V gene has CDR1 MNHNY and CDR2 SVGAGI (reference sequence). After removal of 7 bases from V and 0 bases from J, the junction contained 9 bases not matched to a gene. The CDR3 loop spans 16 amino acids. Depths of 1 in 200,000 to 1 in 1 million T cells were the sequencing target. Method: immunoSEQ multiplex PCR; TCRdb's copy keeps in-frame clones and lacks some. The table includes roughly 2,700 clones, 75% to 90% detected once. The sequenced sample was PBMCs, obtained before ibrutinib treatment. The chain carries TRBV6-6 and TRBJ1-3; 7 nucleotides line up with TRBD1. This TCR came from a human donor with chronic lymphocytic leukemia. CDR3 residues: CASTGGGGSSGNTIYF. In nucleotides, the CDR3 is TGTGCCAGCACAGGGGGAGGGGGCAGCTCTGGAAACACCATATATTTT.